This T cell receptor beta chain came from a study of blood T cell repertoires in COVID-19. Study overall: Both acute and convalescent COVID-19 samples were obtained from the United States, Italy and Spain. Nucleic acid was either cDNA or gDNA, and it came from T cells, B-cell-depleted T cells, or PBMCs.

CDR1 and CDR2 (germline): LNHDA, SQIVND (reference sequence). The CDR3 is 16 amino acids. V gave up 1 base and J gave up 6 bases; unmatched junction bases: 8. As originally analysed: Nucleated cell counts were estimated from reference gene primer amplification. Clones were read by immunoSEQ multiplex PCR, and TCRdb kept only the in-frame ones, dropping some. The DNA gave D and trimming, while V, J and clone size come from that table. The data contain under 140,000 clones, 87% of them singletons. The J gene is TRBJ1-5, the V gene TRBV19; the match to TRBD1 covers 8 bases. The sample taken for sequencing was peripheral blood. The origin of this receptor is a human donor in a cohort sampled during active COVID-19. The CDR3 protein is CASSIARAGGVQPQHF. CDR3 DNA sequence: TGTGCCAGTAGTATAGCTCGGGCAGGGGGCGTTCAGCCCCAGCATTTT.